The 17 T cell receptor beta chains below come from one sample, sequenced in a study of Tregs in tolerant kidney transplant recipients. The nonmyeloablative bone marrow transplants came from related graft donors, with transient mixed chimerism. Sequenced by immunoSEQ multiplex PCR; TCRdb stores in-frame clones only, minus some. The sample has 50,000 or so clones, about 90% seen once. This specimen was CD8+ T cells from blood (PBMCs), taken 24 months after the transplant. The receptors here all came from a human patient who received a combined kidney and bone marrow transplant. Some T cells may be the graft donor's.

V is TRBV9 and J is TRBJ2-3, with 12 bases fitting TRBD2. This CDR3 contains 14 residues. J was trimmed by 4 bases and V by 6 bases; bases with no gene match: 3. The germline V gene encodes CDR1 SGDLS and CDR2 YYNGEE. CDR3 loop: CASTGTSGSDTQYF. The CDR3 coding sequence is TGTGCCAGCACCGGGACTAGCGGGTCAGATACGCAGTATTTT.

The genes are TRBV7-2 and TRBJ2-3; D is unresolved. Trimming left V 4 bases short and J 4 bases short, with 6 bases between. There are 12 residues in the CDR3. CDR1 and CDR2 from the germline V gene are SGHTA and FQGNSA. Here the CDR3 reads CASSYRADTQYF. DNA of the CDR3: TGTGCCAGCAGCTATAGAGCAGATACGCAGTATTTT.

The genes are TRBV7-9 and TRBJ2-1, with 7 bases identical to TRBD1. There are 15 residues in the CDR3. With 6 bases clipped from V and 8 bases from J, the junction kept 13 bases outside the gene matches. In germline, CDR1 is SEHNR, CDR2 FQNEAQ (reference sequence). CDR3 in DNA: TGTGCCAGCAGACATAGTTTCGACAGGGTCGATGAGCAGTTCTTC. This codes for CASRHSFDRVDEQFF. Full variable domain (remainder filled in from reference TRBV7-9 and TRBJ2-1): DTGVSQNPRHKITKRGQNVTFRCDPISEHNRLYWYRQTLGQGPEFLTYFQNEAQLEKSRLLSDRFSAERPKGSFSTLEIQRTEQGDSAMYLCASRHSFDRVDEQFFGPGTRLTVL.

The chain joins TRBV19 to TRBJ1-1, with D maybe TRBD1 (5 bases). Trimming took 6 bases from V and 1 from J, leaving 6 bases between them. The CDR3 extends over 12 amino acids. CDR1 LNHDA and CDR2 SQIVND come from the germline V gene (reference sequence). The CDR3 nucleotides are TGTGCCAGTAGACAGGCGAACACTGAAGCTTTCTTT. Translated: CASRQANTEAFF.

This rearrangement joins TRBV9 to TRBJ1-5; D not certain. The V end was cut by 0 bases, the J end by 9 bases, with 13 bases between. The germline V gene encodes CDR1 SGDLS and CDR2 YYNGEE. The CDR3 runs 14 residues. As DNA, the CDR3 is TGTGCCAGCAGCGTAGGGGCAACTCAATGGCCCCAGCATTTT. This sequence encodes CASSVGATQWPQHF.

The rearrangement uses TRBV11-2 and TRBJ2-7, with TRBD1 matching over 8 bases. V was pared by 4 bases and J by 2 bases, with 4 bases of the junction left unmatched. The V gene's germline CDR1 is SGHAT and CDR2 FQNNGV. There are 14 residues in the CDR3. The DNA of the CDR3 is TGTGCCAGCAGCTCCTTGGACAGGGCCTACGAGCAGTACTTC. Encoded protein: CASSSLDRAYEQYF.

The chain links TRBV7-2 to TRBJ2-7, with D uncertain. Germline V gene sequence: CDR1 SGHTA, CDR2 FQGNSA. The CDR3 totals 12 residues. Deletions cut 8 bases from V and 1 base from J, with 9 bases between. CDR3 sequence: CASRVGSYEQYF. The CDR3 region has the DNA TGTGCCAGCCGAGTCGGGTCCTACGAGCAGTACTTC.

The rearrangement links TRBV7-9 to TRBJ2-1, with 11 bases fitting TRBD2. Germline V CDR1 and CDR2: SEHNR, FQNEAQ (reference sequence). After removal of 5 bases from V and 3 bases from J, the junction contained 9 bases not matched to a gene. This CDR3 has 17 residues. CDR3 coding DNA: TGTGCCAGCAGCCAACGGACTAGCGGGCGCTACTACAATGAGCAGTTCTTC. This sequence encodes CASSQRTSGRYYNEQFF.

The rearrangement uses TRBV7-9 and TRBJ2-7, with TRBD2 as a possible D gene (5 bases). Germline CDR1 reads SEHNR; CDR2 reads FQNEAQ (reference sequence). Trimming shortened V by 5 bases and J by 3 bases, and 11 bases separated the two germline ends. The CDR3 has 13 amino acids. This CDR3 reads CASSAPRGYEQYF. As DNA, the CDR3 is TGTGCCAGCAGCGCCCCTCGGGGCTACGAGCAGTACTTC.

This rearrangement joins TRBV6-5 to TRBJ2-3; possibly TRBD2 for D (6 bases). Germline CDR1 is MNHEY and CDR2 is SVGAGI. The CDR3 is made up of 16 amino acids. The germline V and J ends were trimmed by 0 bases and 0 bases, with 10 bases remaining between them. The CDR3: CASSYSFAGSTDTQYF. The CDR3 DNA follows: TGTGCCAGCAGTTACTCATTCGCGGGGAGCACAGATACGCAGTATTTT.

This rearrangement joins TRBV7-2 to TRBJ2-7, with D perhaps matching TRBD1 (6 bases). V gave up 3 bases and J gave up 4 bases, with 10 bases separating them. Germline V CDR1 and CDR2: SGHTA, FQGNSA. The CDR3 has 13 residues. The CDR3, as DNA: TGTGCCAGCAGCTTGGGGACACGATACGAGCAGTACTTC. Protein sequence: CASSLGTRYEQYF.

The chain uses TRBV23-1 and TRBJ2-7, with 16 bases that match TRBD2. TRBV23-1 is designated an ORF whose function remains uncertain. CDR3 length: 18 amino acids. V trimming: 4 bases; J trimming: 0 bases; junction bases outside the gene matches: 6. The CDR3 reads CASSPEGLAGGSSYEQYF. CDR3 bases: TGCGCCAGCAGTCCCGAGGGACTAGCGGGAGGGAGCTCCTACGAGCAGTACTTC.

The chain carries TRBV7-9 and TRBJ2-2; TRBD1 matches at 9 bases. The CDR3 loop spans 15 amino acids. The germline V gene encodes CDR1 SEHNR and CDR2 FQNEAQ (reference sequence). J gave up 4 bases and V 5 bases, and 5 bases lay outside the gene matches. CDR3 in DNA: TGTGCCAGCAGCGGGGACAGGGAGTTCACCGGGGAGCTGTTTTTT. The encoded protein is CASSGDREFTGELFF.

CDR3 nucleotide sequence: TGTGCCAGCAGCTTTCTACTTAGCGGGGGGATAACAGATACGCAGTATTTT. Protein sequence: CASSFLLSGGITDTQYF. The chain recombines TRBV11-1 with TRBJ2-3, with TRBD2 matching over 10 bases. The CDR3 runs to 17 residues. V was pared by 3 bases and J by 3 bases, with 9 bases of the junction left unmatched. Germline CDR1 reads SGHAT; CDR2 reads FQDESV (reference sequence).

CDR3 bases: TGTGCCAGCAGTACCGGGACAGGTCCGTTATCGGGTCCGGGGCAGTACTTC. Translation: CASSTGTGPLSGPGQYF. The chain carries TRBV9 and TRBJ2-7, with 8 bases fitting TRBD1. With 5 bases clipped from V and 9 bases from J, the junction kept 22 bases outside the gene matches. This CDR3 is built from 17 residues. Per germline, CDR1 SGDLS and CDR2 YYNGEE.

The J gene is TRBJ2-3, the V gene TRBV13, with a tentative D call TRBD1 (6 bases). Germline V CDR1 and CDR2: PRHDT, FYEKMQ (reference sequence). The CDR3 runs to 12 residues. Trimming pared 5 bases from V and 5 bases from J, leaving 8 bases between. The CDR3, as DNA: TGTGCCAGCAGCCCACAGGGAGATACGCAGTATTTT. Protein sequence: CASSPQGDTQYF.

The CDR3 loop is CAISDPGTGGWTGANVLTF. DNA of the CDR3: TGTGCCATCAGTGATCCCGGGACAGGGGGGTGGACTGGGGCCAACGTCCTGACTTTC. The chain joins TRBV10-3 to TRBJ2-6; 11 nucleotides match TRBD1. Unmatched junction bases numbered 9, after V lost 3 bases and J lost 2 bases. The CDR3 covers 19 residues. Per the germline V gene, CDR1 is ENHRY and CDR2 is SYGVKD.